This T cell receptor beta chain was recovered during a study of molecular identifiers for immune sequencing clone quantification. Study conclusions and caveats: Spiked TCR RNA from one Jurkat cell reportedly showed up when mixed among one million naive cells. Whereas clones above 20 RNA copies held under 1% of naive-cell molecules, they held over 98% of effector molecules.

Sorted naive CD8 T cells, about 17,000 to 1,000,000, were sequenced from 10%, 30% or 50% RNA. For naive CD8 T cells, sorting used the CD8+CD4-CCR7+CD45RA+ phenotype. This clonotype was seen repeatedly, ten times or more. What it binds is not known. TCRdb passed the PCR reads through MiXCR, listing each CDR3 protein once. This sample yields around 320,000 distinct CDR3 sequences, of which about a quarter are seen a single time; about 0.74% belongs to the top ten. Germline trimming cut 5 bases from V and 3 bases from J; bases unmatched to any gene: 9. In germline, CDR1 is MNHEY, CDR2 SVGAGI. CDR3 length: 17 residues.

This clonotype originated in a human donor in good health. Some libraries in this study had Jurkat cell RNA spiked in. Sequencing input: naive CD8+ T cells from blood, with Jurkat cell RNA spiked in. As to subset: FACS-sorted CD8+CD4-CCR7+CD45RA+ naive T cells. The chain recombines TRBV6-5 with TRBJ2-6, with TRBD2 identical over 8 bases. The CDR3 DNA reads as TGTGCCAGCAGTCCTCTAGCGGGCCTTATTGGGGCCAACGTCCTGACTTTC. Protein product: CASSPLAGLIGANVLTF.